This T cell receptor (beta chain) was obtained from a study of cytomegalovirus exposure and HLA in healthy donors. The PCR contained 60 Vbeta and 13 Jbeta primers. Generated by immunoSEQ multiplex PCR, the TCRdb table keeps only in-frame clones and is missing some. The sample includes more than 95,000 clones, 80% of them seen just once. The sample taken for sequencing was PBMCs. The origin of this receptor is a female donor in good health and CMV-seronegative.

DNA of the CDR3: TGCGCCAGCAGCCAAGATGGGACTGGACAAGAGACCCAGTACTTC. Amino acids: CASSQDGTGQETQYF. The chain carries TRBV4-1 and TRBJ2-5, with a possible D match to TRBD2 (6 bases). V was pared by 0 bases and J by 2 bases, with 10 bases between. This CDR3 comprises 15 residues. Germline CDR1 and CDR2: MGHRA and YSYEKL.